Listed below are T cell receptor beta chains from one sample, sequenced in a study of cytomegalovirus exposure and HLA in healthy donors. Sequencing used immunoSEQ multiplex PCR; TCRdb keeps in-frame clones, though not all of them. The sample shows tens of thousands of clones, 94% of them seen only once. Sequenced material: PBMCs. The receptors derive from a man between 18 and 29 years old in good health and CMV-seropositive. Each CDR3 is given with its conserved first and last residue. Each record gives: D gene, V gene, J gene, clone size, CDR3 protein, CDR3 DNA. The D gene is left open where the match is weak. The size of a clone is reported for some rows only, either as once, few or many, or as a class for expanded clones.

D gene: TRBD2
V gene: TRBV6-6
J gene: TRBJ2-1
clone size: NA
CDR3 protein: CASSFSGRALTGEQFF
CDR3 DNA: TGTGCCAGCAGTTTTAGCGGGAGGGCCCTAACTGGTGAGCAGTTCTTC

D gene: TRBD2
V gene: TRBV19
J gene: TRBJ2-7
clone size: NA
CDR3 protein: CASSWTSGRPHEQYF
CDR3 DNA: TGTGCCAGTAGCTGGACTAGCGGGAGACCCCACGAGCAGTACTTC

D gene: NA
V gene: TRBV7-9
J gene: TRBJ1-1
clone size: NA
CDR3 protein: CASSAQRTEPNTEAFF
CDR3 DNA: TGTGCCAGCAGCGCCCAACGAACAGAGCCGAACACTGAAGCTTTCTTT

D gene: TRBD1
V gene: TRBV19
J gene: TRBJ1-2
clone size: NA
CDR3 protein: CATATGGYYGYTF
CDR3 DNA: TGTGCCACCGCGACAGGGGGTTACTATGGCTACACCTTC

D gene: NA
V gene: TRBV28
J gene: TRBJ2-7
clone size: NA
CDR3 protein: CASLSPGEVSEQYF
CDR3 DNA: TGTGCCAGCCTCTCCCCGGGAGAGGTTAGCGAGCAATACTTC

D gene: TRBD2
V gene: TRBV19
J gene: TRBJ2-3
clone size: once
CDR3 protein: CASNLGLVGRDTQYF
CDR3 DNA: TGTGCCAGTAACCTCGGACTAGTCGGGAGAGATACGCAGTATTTT

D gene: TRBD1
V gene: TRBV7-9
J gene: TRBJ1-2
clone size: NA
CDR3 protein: CASSYRGRGYTF
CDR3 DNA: TGTGCCAGCAGCTACAGGGGACGGGGCTACACCTTC

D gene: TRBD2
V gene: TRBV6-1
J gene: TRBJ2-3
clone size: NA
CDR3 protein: CASGISGSTDTQYF
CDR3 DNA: TGTGCCAGCGGGATTAGCGGGAGCACAGATACGCAGTATTTT

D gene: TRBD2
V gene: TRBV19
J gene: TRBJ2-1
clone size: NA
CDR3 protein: CASSTQYGLAGGDEQFF
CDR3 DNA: TGTGCCAGTAGTACCCAATACGGACTAGCGGGGGGGGATGAGCAGTTCTTC

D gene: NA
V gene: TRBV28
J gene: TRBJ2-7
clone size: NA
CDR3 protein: CASSLRYEQYF
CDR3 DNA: TGTGCCAGCAGTTTACGCTACGAGCAGTACTTC

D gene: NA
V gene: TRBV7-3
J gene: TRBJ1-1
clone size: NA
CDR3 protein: CASSLYQNTEAFF
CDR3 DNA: TGTGCCAGCAGCCTCTACCAGAACACTGAAGCTTTCTTT

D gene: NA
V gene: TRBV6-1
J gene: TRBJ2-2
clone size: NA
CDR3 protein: CASSEQVFPVTGELFF
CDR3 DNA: TGTGCCAGCAGTGAACAGGTCTTCCCGGTGACCGGGGAGCTGTTTTTT

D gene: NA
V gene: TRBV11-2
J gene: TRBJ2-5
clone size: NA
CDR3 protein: CASSLGLRGRETQYF
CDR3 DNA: TGTGCCAGCAGCTTAGGCCTCAGGGGTAGGGAGACCCAGTACTTC

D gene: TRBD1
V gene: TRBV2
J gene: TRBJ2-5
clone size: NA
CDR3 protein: CASSWSGGGETQYF
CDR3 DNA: TGTGCCAGCAGTTGGTCAGGGGGCGGAGAGACCCAGTACTTC

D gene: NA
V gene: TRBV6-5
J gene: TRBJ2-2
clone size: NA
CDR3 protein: CASRGARLSTGELFF
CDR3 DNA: TGTGCCAGCAGGGGGGCACGGTTGTCTACCGGGGAGCTGTTTTTT

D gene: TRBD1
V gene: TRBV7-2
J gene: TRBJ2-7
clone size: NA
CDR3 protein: CASSLGQGDEQYF
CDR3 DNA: TGTGCCAGCAGCTTAGGACAGGGGGACGAGCAGTACTTC

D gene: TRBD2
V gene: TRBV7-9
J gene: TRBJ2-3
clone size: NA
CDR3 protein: CASSHQGTSGPSTDTQYF
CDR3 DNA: TGTGCCAGCAGCCATCAGGGGACTAGCGGGCCTAGCACAGATACGCAGTATTTT

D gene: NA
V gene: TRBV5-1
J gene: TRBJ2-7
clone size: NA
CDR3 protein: CASSLVPGLAKSYEQYF
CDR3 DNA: TGCGCCAGCAGCTTGGTCCCCGGGCTAGCGAAGAGCTACGAGCAGTACTTC

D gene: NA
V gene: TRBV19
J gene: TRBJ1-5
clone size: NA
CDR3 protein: CASSSGGREPQHF
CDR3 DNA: TGTGCCAGTAGTTCGGGGGGCCGGGAGCCCCAGCATTTT

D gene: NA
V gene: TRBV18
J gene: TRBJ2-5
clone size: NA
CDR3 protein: CASFSGTRGAETQYF
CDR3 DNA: TGTGCCAGTTTCTCCGGGACCCGGGGGGCAGAGACCCAGTACTTC

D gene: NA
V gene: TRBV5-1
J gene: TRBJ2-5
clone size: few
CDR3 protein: CASSSSAGETQYF
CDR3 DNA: TGCGCCAGCAGCTCAAGTGCGGGAGAGACCCAGTACTTC

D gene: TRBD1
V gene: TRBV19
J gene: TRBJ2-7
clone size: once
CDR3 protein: CASSILGRDRSYEQYF
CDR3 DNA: TGTGCCAGTAGTATACTGGGACGGGACAGGTCCTACGAGCAGTACTTC

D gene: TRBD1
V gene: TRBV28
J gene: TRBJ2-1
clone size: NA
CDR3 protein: CASSTGQGVPNEQFF
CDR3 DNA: TGTGCCAGCAGTACAGGACAGGGGGTCCCCAATGAGCAGTTCTTC

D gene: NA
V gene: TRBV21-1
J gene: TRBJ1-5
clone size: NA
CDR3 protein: CASSVRQGRINQPQHF
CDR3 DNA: TGTGCCAGCAGCGTTCGACAGGGACGAATTAATCAGCCCCAGCATTTT

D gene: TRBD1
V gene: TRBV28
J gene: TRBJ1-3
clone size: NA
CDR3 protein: CATRTGVSSGNTIYF
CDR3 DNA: TGTGCCACAAGGACAGGGGTTTCGTCCGGAAACACCATATATTTT

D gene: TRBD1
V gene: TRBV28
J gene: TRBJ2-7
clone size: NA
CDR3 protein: CASSSLGQGAREQYF
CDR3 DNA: TGTGCCAGCAGTTCTTTGGGACAGGGGGCGAGGGAGCAGTACTTC

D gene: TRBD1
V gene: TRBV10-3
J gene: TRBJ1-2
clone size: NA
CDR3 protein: CAISEPETGSYGYTF
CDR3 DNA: TGTGCCATCAGTGAGCCGGAGACAGGGTCGTATGGCTACACCTTC

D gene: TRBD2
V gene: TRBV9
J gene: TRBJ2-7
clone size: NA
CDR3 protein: CASSVAPSGSSYEQYF
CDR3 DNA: TGTGCCAGCAGCGTAGCTCCTAGCGGGAGTAGTTACGAGCAGTACTTC

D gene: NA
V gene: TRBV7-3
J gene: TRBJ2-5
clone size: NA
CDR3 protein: CASSLRGRETQYF
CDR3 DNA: TGTGCCAGCAGCTTAAGGGGGAGGGAGACCCAGTACTTC

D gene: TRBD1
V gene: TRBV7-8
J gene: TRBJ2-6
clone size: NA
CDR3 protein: CASSLEAGGTGANVLTF
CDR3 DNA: TGTGCCAGCAGCTTAGAGGCAGGGGGCACTGGGGCCAACGTCCTGACTTTC

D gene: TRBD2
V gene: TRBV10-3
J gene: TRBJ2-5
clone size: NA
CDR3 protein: CAIRGGSDQYF
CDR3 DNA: TGTGCCATCCGGGGGGGTAGTGACCAGTACTTC

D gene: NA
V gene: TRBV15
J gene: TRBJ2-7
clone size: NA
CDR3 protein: CATSRDLVGAGSTSTGEQYF
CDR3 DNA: TGTGCCACCAGCAGAGATCTTGTGGGGGCGGGTAGCACCTCTACGGGCGAGCAGTACTTC

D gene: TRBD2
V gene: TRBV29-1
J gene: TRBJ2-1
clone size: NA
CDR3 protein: CSVLLAGGLSSYNEQFF
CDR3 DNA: TGCAGCGTATTACTAGCGGGAGGCCTTAGCTCCTACAATGAGCAGTTCTTC

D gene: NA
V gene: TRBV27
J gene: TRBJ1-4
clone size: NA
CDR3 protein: CASSLGGEANEKLFF
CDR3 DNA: TGTGCCAGCAGTTTGGGGGGGGAGGCTAATGAAAAACTGTTTTTT

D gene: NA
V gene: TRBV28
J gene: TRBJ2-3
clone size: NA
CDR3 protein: CASSYDGRRDTDTQYF
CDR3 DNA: TGTGCCAGCAGTTATGACGGGAGACGGGACACAGATACGCAGTATTTT

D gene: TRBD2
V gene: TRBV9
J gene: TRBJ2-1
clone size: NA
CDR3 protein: CASSVAGLAGQNEQFF
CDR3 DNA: TGTGCCAGCAGCGTAGCGGGACTAGCGGGACAAAATGAGCAGTTCTTC

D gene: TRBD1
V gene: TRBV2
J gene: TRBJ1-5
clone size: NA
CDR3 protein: CASKADRVSNQPQHF
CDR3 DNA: TGTGCCAGCAAGGCGGACAGGGTGAGCAATCAGCCCCAGCATTTT

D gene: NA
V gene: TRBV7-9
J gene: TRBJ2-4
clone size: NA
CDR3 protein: CASTLSVQNIQYF
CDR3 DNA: TGTGCCAGCACCCTTAGTGTCCAAAACATTCAGTACTTC

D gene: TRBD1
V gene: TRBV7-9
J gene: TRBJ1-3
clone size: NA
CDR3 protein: CASSLLGQGNTIYF
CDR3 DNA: TGTGCCAGCAGCTTACTGGGACAGGGAAACACCATATATTTT

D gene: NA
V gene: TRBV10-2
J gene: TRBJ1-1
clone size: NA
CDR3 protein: CASRKVDTNTEAFF
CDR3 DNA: TGCGCCAGCAGAAAGGTTGACACCAACACTGAAGCTTTCTTT

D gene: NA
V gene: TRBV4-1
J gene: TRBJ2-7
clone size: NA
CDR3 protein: CASSQVWLASTRQGEQYF
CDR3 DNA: TGCGCCAGCAGCCAAGTATGGCTAGCGTCTACGAGACAGGGTGAGCAGTACTTC

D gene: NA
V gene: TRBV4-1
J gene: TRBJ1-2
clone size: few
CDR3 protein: CASSQGGPANYGYTF
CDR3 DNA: TGCGCCAGCAGCCAAGGCGGCCCAGCTAACTATGGCTACACCTTC

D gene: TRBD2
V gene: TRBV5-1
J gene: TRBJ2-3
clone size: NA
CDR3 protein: CASSLGSSGKGGTDTQYF
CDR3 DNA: TGCGCCAGCAGCTTGGGGTCTAGCGGGAAGGGCGGCACAGATACGCAGTATTTT

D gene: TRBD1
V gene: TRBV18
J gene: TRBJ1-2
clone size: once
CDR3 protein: CASQIPGQGAYGYTF
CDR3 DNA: TGTGCCAGCCAGATTCCGGGACAGGGGGCCTATGGCTACACCTTC

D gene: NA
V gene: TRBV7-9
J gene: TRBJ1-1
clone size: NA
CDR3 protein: CASSWSGNTEAFF
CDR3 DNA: TGTGCCAGCAGCTGGTCAGGGAACACTGAAGCTTTCTTT

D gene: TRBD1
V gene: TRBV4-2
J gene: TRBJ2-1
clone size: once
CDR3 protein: CASSQNRQGAEDEQFF
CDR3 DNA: TGTGCCAGCAGCCAAAACCGACAGGGGGCGGAGGATGAGCAGTTCTTC

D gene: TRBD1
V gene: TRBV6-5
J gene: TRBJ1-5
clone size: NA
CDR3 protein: CASSSQTGTGNQPQHF
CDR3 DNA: TGTGCCAGCAGTTCCCAGACCGGGACAGGCAATCAGCCCCAGCATTTT

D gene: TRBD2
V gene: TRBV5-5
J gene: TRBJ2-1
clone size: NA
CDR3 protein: CASSLDSGSGQFF
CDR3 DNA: TGTGCCAGCAGCTTGGACAGCGGGAGCGGTCAGTTCTTC

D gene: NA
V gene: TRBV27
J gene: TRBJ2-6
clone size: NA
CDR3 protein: CASSVDSSGANVLTF
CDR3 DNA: TGTGCCAGCAGTGTAGACAGCTCTGGGGCCAACGTCCTGACTTTC

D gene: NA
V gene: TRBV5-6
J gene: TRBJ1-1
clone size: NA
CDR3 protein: CASSLAGVVTEAFF
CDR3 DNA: TGTGCCAGCAGCTTGGCAGGGGTGGTCACTGAAGCTTTCTTT

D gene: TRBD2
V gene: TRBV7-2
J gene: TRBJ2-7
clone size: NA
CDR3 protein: CASSLMASGSPYEQYF
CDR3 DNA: TGTGCCAGCAGCTTAATGGCTAGCGGGTCCCCCTACGAGCAGTACTTC

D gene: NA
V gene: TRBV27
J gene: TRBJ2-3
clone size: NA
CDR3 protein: CASSSTWDSRSTDTQYF
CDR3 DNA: TGTGCCAGCAGTTCTACCTGGGACTCGCGGTCCACAGATACGCAGTATTTT

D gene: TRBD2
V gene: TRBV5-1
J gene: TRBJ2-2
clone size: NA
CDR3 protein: CASSYPGTSGSGTGELFF
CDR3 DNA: TGCGCCAGCAGCTACCCTGGGACTAGCGGGAGTGGCACCGGGGAGCTGTTTTTT

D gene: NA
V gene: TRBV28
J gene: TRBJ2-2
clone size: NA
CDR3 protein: CASSLIRQGGTGELFF
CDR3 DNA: TGTGCCAGCAGTTTAATTCGGCAGGGGGGCACCGGGGAGCTGTTTTTT

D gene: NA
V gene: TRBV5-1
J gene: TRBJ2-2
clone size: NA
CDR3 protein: CASSLDRPNTGELFF
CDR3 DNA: TGCGCCAGCAGCTTGGACAGGCCGAACACCGGGGAGCTGTTTTTT

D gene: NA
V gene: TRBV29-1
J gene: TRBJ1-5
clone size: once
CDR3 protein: CSVAGVANQPQHF
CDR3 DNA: TGCAGCGTTGCAGGGGTGGCAAATCAGCCCCAGCATTTT

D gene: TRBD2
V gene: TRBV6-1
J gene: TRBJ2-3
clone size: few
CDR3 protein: CASSEASGSPDTQYF
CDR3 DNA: TGTGCCAGCAGTGAAGCTAGCGGGAGCCCAGATACGCAGTATTTT

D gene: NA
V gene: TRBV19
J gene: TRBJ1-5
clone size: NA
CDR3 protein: CASSIDLRQPQHF
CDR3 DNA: TGTGCCAGTAGTATAGATCTACGTCAGCCCCAGCATTTT

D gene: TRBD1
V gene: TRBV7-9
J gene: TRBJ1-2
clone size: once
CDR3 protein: CVSSQVGQGHGYTF
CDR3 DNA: TGTGTCAGCAGCCAAGTGGGACAGGGACATGGCTACACCTTC

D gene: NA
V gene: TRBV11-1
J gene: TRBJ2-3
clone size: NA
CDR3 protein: CASSLVSGTDTQYF
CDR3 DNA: TGTGCCAGCAGCTTAGTTAGCGGCACAGATACGCAGTATTTT